A single sample is the source of the 10 T cell receptor beta chains below, sequenced in a study of blood T cell repertoires in COVID-19 (dated by TCRdb to about 2020). Library construction relied on the immunoSEQ multiplex PCR assay. TCRdb provides this immuneACCESS table in a form limited to in-frame rearrangements. Some clones are lacking; in checked studies, under half of them reflect an unresolved V gene, and why the rest are absent is not known. This sample is represented by just over 250,000 clones; about 91% of them were singletons. 2.6% of the sample is in the top ten clones. Sequencing input: peripheral blood. All receptors derive from a person aged 18 to 29 with COVID-19, enrolled during active disease.

The gene calls are TRBV5-1 and TRBJ1-4; 9 bases map to TRBD1. Germline assignment: CDR1 SGHRS and CDR2 YFSETQ. Trimming took 4 bases from V and 5 from J; bases not matched to a gene: 6. This CDR3 region has 15 residues. In DNA, the CDR3 is TGCGCCAGCAGCACCTCCGGGACAGGGAATGAAAAACTGTTTTTT. Its protein product is CASSTSGTGNEKLFF.

This chain connects TRBV7-8 to TRBJ2-1, with 12 bases matching TRBD2. CDR3 length: 14 amino acids. Trimming at V came to 5 bases and at J to 12 bases, leaving 8 bases not matched to a gene. Germline V gene data show CDR1 as SGHVS and CDR2 as FQNEAQ. The CDR3 here is CASSLGTSGSVQFF. The CDR3 DNA follows: TGTGCCAGCAGCCTAGGGACTAGCGGGTCGGTGCAGTTCTTC. The variable domain in full, with the rest retrieved from reference TRBV7-8 and TRBJ2-1, is GAGVSQSPRYKVAKRGQDVALRCDPISGHVSLFWYQQALGQGPEFLTYFQNEAQLDKSGLPSDRFFAERPEGSVSTLKIQRTQQEDSAVYLCASSLGTSGSVQFFGPGTRLTVL.

The rearrangement links TRBV20-1 to TRBJ2-5; the D is unclear. Germline-derived CDR1 and CDR2 are DFQATT and SNEGSKA (reference sequence). This CDR3 contains 11 residues. V lost 4 bases and J 2 bases, leaving 5 bases between the germline ends. The CDR3 here is CSATVQETQYF. The DNA for the CDR3 is TGCAGTGCTACAGTTCAAGAGACCCAGTACTTC.

The chain has TRBV29-1 and TRBJ1-1; 8 nucleotides match TRBD1. CDR3 length: 13 amino acids. With 6 bases clipped from V and 11 bases from J, the junction kept 14 bases outside the gene matches. Per germline, CDR1 SQVTM and CDR2 ANQGSEA. The CDR3 is CSVAGTGQLGAFF. CDR3 DNA sequence: TGCAGCGTCGCCGGGACAGGCCAACTGGGGGCTTTCTTT.

The chain carries TRBV6-2 or TRBV6-3 and TRBJ1-4, with a weak D call TRBD1 (6 bases). Trimming stripped 0 bases from V and 4 bases from J, with 9 bases between. Per the germline V gene, CDR1 is MNHEY and CDR2 is SVGEGT. The CDR3 has 15 residues. The DNA of the CDR3 is TGTGCCAGCAGTTACTCGGGGGCCATTAATGAAAAACTGTTTTTT. Translation gives CASSYSGAINEKLFF.

The rearrangement links TRBV29-1 to TRBJ1-2; maybe TRBD1 (5 bases). Germline V gene sequence: CDR1 SQVTM, CDR2 ANQGSEA. This CDR3 region has 13 residues. Between the trimmed V and J ends, which lost 7 bases and 2 bases, there was a span of 14 bases. The CDR3 DNA sequence: TGCAGCGGTTTTACGGGACTAAACTATGGCTACACCTTC. It codes for CSGFTGLNYGYTF.

V is TRBV4-3 and J is TRBJ1-1; the D is unclear. The CDR3 spans 15 residues. The V end lost 4 bases, the J end lost 2 bases, and 14 bases lay between the germline ends. The germline CDR1 and CDR2 sequences are LGHNA and YSLEER. CDR3 loop: CASSPTTGANTEAFF. The CDR3 DNA is TGCGCCAGCAGCCCCACTACGGGAGCTAACACTGAAGCTTTCTTT.

This chain connects TRBV4-1 to TRBJ2-4, with 14 bases that match TRBD2. Trimming took 2 bases from V and 8 from J; bases not matched to a gene: 8. CDR1 and CDR2 (germline): MGHRA, YSYEKL. The CDR3 is made up of 17 amino acids. CDR3 nucleotide sequence: TGCGCCAGCAGCCAACCCGGGACTAGCGGGAGTCGGGACATTCAGTACTTC. Protein product: CASSQPGTSGSRDIQYF.

This chain uses TRBV5-3 with TRBJ2-7, with D unclear. TRBV5-3 is marked as an open reading frame, function uncertain. V was shortened by 3 bases and J by 2 bases, with 12 bases between the two germline ends. The CDR3 contains 14 residues. The chain's CDR3 is CARSSRHDAYEQYF. DNA for the CDR3: TGTGCCAGAAGCTCGAGGCATGACGCCTACGAGCAGTACTTC.

V and J are TRBV7-2 and TRBJ2-4; D ambiguous. The germline V gene has CDR1 SGHTA and CDR2 FQGNSA. The CDR3 loop spans 13 amino acids. V lost 4 bases to trimming and J lost 2 bases, with 6 bases between them. Here the CDR3 DNA reads TGTGCCAGCAGCTCTGGGCCCAAAAACATTCAGTACTTC. Its translation is CASSSGPKNIQYF.